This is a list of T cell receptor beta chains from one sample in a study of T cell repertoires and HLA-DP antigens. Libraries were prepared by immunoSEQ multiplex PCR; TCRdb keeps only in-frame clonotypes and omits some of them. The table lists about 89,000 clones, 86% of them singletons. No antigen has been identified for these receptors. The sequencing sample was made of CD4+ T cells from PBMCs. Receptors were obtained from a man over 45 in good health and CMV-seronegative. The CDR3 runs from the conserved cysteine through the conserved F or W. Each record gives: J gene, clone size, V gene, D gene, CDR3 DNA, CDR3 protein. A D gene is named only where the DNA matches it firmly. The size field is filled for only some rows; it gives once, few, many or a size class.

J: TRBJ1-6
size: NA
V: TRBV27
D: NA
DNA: TGTGCCAGCACTGCGGATTTCAGGTCACCCCTCCACTTT
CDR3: CASTADFRSPLHF

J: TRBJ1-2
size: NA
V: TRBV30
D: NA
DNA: TGTGCCTCTGGATGGATAGGTTTAGCCACCTTC
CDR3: CASGWIGLATF

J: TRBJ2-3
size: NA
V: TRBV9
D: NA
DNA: TGTGCCAGCAGCGTAAGGGGAGATACGCAGTATTTT
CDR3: CASSVRGDTQYF

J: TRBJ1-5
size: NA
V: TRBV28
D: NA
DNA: TGTGCCAGCAGTTTAGGACAGTTCGGATTCCATTTT
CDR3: CASSLGQFGFHF

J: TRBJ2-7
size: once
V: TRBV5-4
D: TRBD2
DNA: TGTGCCAGCAGCTTTGGACTAGCGGAAGCCTACGAGCAGTACTTC
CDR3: CASSFGLAEAYEQYF

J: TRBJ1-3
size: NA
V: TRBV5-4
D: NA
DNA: TGTGCCAGCAGCTTTGGGGGTACTGGAAACACCATATATTTT
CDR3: CASSFGGTGNTIYF

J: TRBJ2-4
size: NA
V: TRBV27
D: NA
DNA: TGTGCCAGCAGCGGCGGACAGCGGAATCCCCGAGCCAAAAACATTCAGTACTTC
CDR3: CASSGGQRNPRAKNIQYF

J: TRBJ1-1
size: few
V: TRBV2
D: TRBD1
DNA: TGTGCCAGCAGTCGGACAGGGGTGGACACTGAAGCTTTCTTT
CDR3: CASSRTGVDTEAFF

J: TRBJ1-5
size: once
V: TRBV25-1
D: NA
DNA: TGTGCCAGCAACAGGGATAATCAGCCCCAGCATTTT
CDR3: CASNRDNQPQHF

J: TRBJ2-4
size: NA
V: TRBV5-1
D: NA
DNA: TGCGCCAGCAGCCCGGGGTTGCGGAACATTCAGTACTTC
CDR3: CASSPGLRNIQYF

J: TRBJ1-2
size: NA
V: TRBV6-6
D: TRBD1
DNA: TGTGCCAGCAGTGACAGGGGGCGCATTCATGGCTACACCTTC
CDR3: CASSDRGRIHGYTF

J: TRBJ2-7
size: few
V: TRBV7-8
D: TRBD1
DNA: TGTGCCAGCAGCATAAGACAGGGTTCTGACGAGCAGTACTTC
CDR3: CASSIRQGSDEQYF

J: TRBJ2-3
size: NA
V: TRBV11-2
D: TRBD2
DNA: TGTGCCAGCAGCCCACTGCGGGGGGCAGATACGCAGTATTTT
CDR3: CASSPLRGADTQYF

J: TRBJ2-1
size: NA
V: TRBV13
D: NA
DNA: TGTGCCAGCAGCTTAAGGGGGGTCTACAATGAGCAGTTCTTC
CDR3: CASSLRGVYNEQFF

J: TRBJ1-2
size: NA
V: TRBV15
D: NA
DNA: TGTGCCACCAGCAGAGATCTGGACAGCAACTATGGCTACACCTTC
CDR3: CATSRDLDSNYGYTF

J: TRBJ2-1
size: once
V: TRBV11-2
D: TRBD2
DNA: TGTGCCAGCAGCTTACGACTAGCGGGAGCTAATGAGCAGTTCTTC
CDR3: CASSLRLAGANEQFF

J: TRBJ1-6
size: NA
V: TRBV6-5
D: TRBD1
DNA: TGTGCCAGCAGGCCGGACAGGGCTTCACCCCTCCACTTT
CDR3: CASRPDRASPLHF

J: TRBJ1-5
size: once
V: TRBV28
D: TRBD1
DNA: TGTGCCAGCTCCGACAGGGGGCATCAGCCCCAGCATTTT
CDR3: CASSDRGHQPQHF

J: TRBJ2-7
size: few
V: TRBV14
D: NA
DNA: TGTGCCAGCAGCTTCGGGGGCAGCTCCTACGAGCAGTACTTC
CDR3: CASSFGGSSYEQYF

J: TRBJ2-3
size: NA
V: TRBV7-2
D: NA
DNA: TGTGCCAGCAGCTTAGGGGTGTATACGCAGTATTTT
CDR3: CASSLGVYTQYF

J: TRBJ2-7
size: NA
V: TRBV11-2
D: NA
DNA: TGTGCCAGCTCCTCGAGGACCGACAGCCTGGGCGAGCAGTACTTC
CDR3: CASSSRTDSLGEQYF

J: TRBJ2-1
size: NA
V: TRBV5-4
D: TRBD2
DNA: TGTGCCAGCAGCTTGTCGGGGTTAGCGGGAGACAATGAGCAGTTCTTC
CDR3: CASSLSGLAGDNEQFF